Below, 31 T cell receptor beta chains from the same sample are listed, as sequenced in a study of response to subunit inactivated influenza vaccine. In TCRdb, the RT-PCR reads were re-called with MiXCR into one record per CDR3 protein. The profile shows about 190,000 distinct CDR3 sequences, under 15% of them singletons. The source was CD8+ T cells sorted from PBMCs, collected less than 6 days after vaccination. The receptors stem from a middle-aged man who received an inactivated influenza vaccine.

V and J are TRBV7-9 and TRBJ1-1; D is ambiguous. The germline V gene encodes CDR1 SEHNR and CDR2 FQNEAQ (reference sequence). Trimming removed 1 base from V and 7 bases from J, with 10 bases in between. The CDR3 has 13 residues. In DNA, the CDR3 is TGTGCCAGCAGCTTAGGCTTGACCAATGAAGCTTTCTTT. Protein product: CASSLGLTNEAFF.

Many counts were recorded for this clonotype. This CDR3 is CSVEGDRDSTDTQYF. CDR3 nucleotide sequence: TGCAGCGTTGAAGGAGACAGAGACAGCACAGATACGCAGTATTTT. The V and J genes are TRBV29-1 and TRBJ2-3; TRBD1 might be the D (5 bases). From germline, CDR1 is SQVTM and CDR2 ANQGSEA. This CDR3 contains 15 residues. Trimming left V 1 base short and J 0 bases short, with 11 bases between.

In this sample, this clonotype turned up many times. One end of the junction does not line up with germline, which may come from a read error. This chain connects TRBV7-7 to TRBJ2-1, with 10 bases identical to TRBD2. CDR1 is SSHAT and CDR2 is FNYEAQ in the germline V gene (reference sequence). The CDR3 totals 16 residues. This chain's CDR3 is CASSLALAGDYNEQFF. In DNA, the CDR3 is TGTGCTAGCAGCTTAGCTCTAGCGGGGGATTACAATGAGCAGTTCTTC.

This clonotype is deemed medium-sized. The V gene is TRBV4-2, the J gene TRBJ1-5; no reliable D call. The germline V gene encodes CDR1 LGHNA and CDR2 YNFKEQ. The CDR3 spans 15 residues. With 0 bases removed from V and 1 base from J, the gap between germline ends came to 7 bases. CDR3 sequence (DNA): TGTGCCAGCAGCCAAGAGTCACAGAGCAATCAGCCCCAGCATTTT. This translates into CASSQESQSNQPQHF.

This clonotype has more than one count but fewer than ten. This chain uses TRBV11-3 with TRBJ2-5, with TRBD2 as a possible D gene (6 bases). This CDR3 is 14 amino acids long. Trimming removed 6 bases from V and 2 bases from J, with 13 bases in between. From germline, CDR1 is SGHNT and CDR2 YENEEA. The CDR3 DNA is TGTGCCAGCAGACGGTGGCGGGGTCAAGAGACCCAGTACTTC. Translated: CASRRWRGQETQYF.

This CDR3 is CASSYTGTRGFADTQYF. The CDR3, as DNA: TGTGCCAGCAGCTATACCGGGACTAGGGGGTTCGCAGATACGCAGTATTTT. This sequence joins TRBV7-2 and TRBJ2-3, with 8 bases aligning to TRBD2. The CDR3 consists of 17 residues. Per germline, CDR1 SGHTA and CDR2 FQGNSA. Trimming at V came to 4 bases and at J to 4 bases, leaving 13 bases not matched to a gene.

This chain links TRBV7-9 with TRBJ2-7, with unresolved D. CDR3 length: 14 amino acids. The V gene lost 5 bases and the J gene lost 2 bases, with 13 bases spanning the gap. The V gene's germline CDR1 is SEHNR and CDR2 FQNEAQ (reference sequence). The CDR3 spells CASSQVGNAYEQYF. The DNA for the CDR3 is TGTGCCAGCAGCCAGGTTGGGAACGCCTACGAGCAGTACTTC.

This clonotype was picked up a small number of times. The V and J genes are TRBV4-1 and TRBJ2-1; 9 bases match TRBD1. J lost 4 bases, V lost 7 bases, and 5 bases had no gene match. The CDR3 runs to 14 residues. Germline values: CDR1 MGHRA, CDR2 YSYEKL. CDR3 protein: CASTPGQGYNEQFF. CDR3 bases: TGCGCCAGCACCCCGGGACAGGGTTACAATGAGCAGTTCTTC.

This clonotype was detected a few times. The gene calls are TRBV20-1 and TRBJ2-7; 7 bases align to TRBD1. The ends lost 3 bases at V and 0 bases at J; junction bases unmatched: 5. Germline lookup yields CDR1 DFQATT and CDR2 SNEGSKA (reference sequence). The CDR3 spans 14 residues. The CDR3 sequence: CSASSAGGSYEQYF. CDR3 bases: TGCAGTGCTAGCTCGGCAGGGGGCTCCTACGAGCAGTACTTC.

This clonotype was observed a handful of times. The chain combines TRBV7-9 with TRBJ1-5, with D possibly being TRBD1 (5 bases). V lost 1 base and J 7 bases, leaving 11 bases between the germline ends. CDR1 is SEHNR, CDR2 FQNEAQ, per germline (reference sequence). The CDR3 contains 14 residues. The CDR3 DNA sequence: TGTGCCAGCAGCTTAGGGCAGGGTGTACAGCCCCAGCATTTT. This translates into CASSLGQGVQPQHF.

Many counts were recorded for this clonotype. The chain carries TRBV11-1 and TRBJ2-1, with 12 bases matching TRBD2. Germline V lookup: CDR1 SGHAT, CDR2 FQDESV (reference sequence). The ends lost 1 base at V and 0 bases at J; junction bases unmatched: 4. There are 18 residues in the CDR3. In DNA form, the CDR3 reads TGTGCCAGCAGCTTAGGGCTAGCGGGAGGGAGCTCCTACAATGAGCAGTTCTTC. This encodes CASSLGLAGGSSYNEQFF.

V gene TRBV5-1 combines with J gene TRBJ2-1, with TRBD1 as a possible D gene (5 bases). Trimming pared 3 bases from V and 0 bases from J, leaving 13 bases between. CDR3 size: 16 residues. Germline V gene sequence: CDR1 SGHRS, CDR2 YFSETQ. Here the CDR3 DNA reads TGCGCCAGCAGCTCGGACCCCCAGGGCTCCTACAATGAGCAGTTCTTC. Protein: CASSSDPQGSYNEQFF.

The chain combines TRBV15 with TRBJ2-1; no clear D gene. Germline V CDR1 and CDR2: LNHNV, YYDKDF (reference sequence). Between the trimmed V and J ends, which lost 2 bases and 8 bases, there was a span of 10 bases. The CDR3 is 13 residues long. The CDR3 coding sequence is TGTGCCACCAGCAGACGACCTGGCGATGAGCAGTTCTTC. Encoded protein: CATSRRPGDEQFF.

The V call is TRBV12-3 or TRBV12-4, the J call TRBJ2-1; D not resolved. Trimming took 6 bases from V and 5 from J, leaving 14 bases between them. The CDR3 runs 14 residues. CDR3 protein: CASSSFRLHNEQFF. CDR3 bases: TGTGCCAGCAGCTCCTTCCGGCTGCACAATGAGCAGTTCTTC.

This clonotype has only a few counts. The chain has TRBV27 and TRBJ2-4, with a possible D match to TRBD1 (6 bases). The germline gives CDR1 MNHEY, CDR2 SMNVEV (reference sequence). The CDR3 runs 14 residues. V was trimmed by 6 bases and J by 8 bases, leaving 17 bases between them. CDR3 region: CASSPTLRGHIQYF. The CDR3 DNA sequence: TGTGCCAGCAGCCCAACCCTCAGGGGCCACATTCAGTACTTC.

This clonotype has just a few counts. This chain links TRBV4-3 with TRBJ2-7; TRBD2 matches at 13 bases. Trimming removed 0 bases from V and 0 bases from J; junction bases left unmatched: 8. There are 19 residues in the CDR3. CDR1 and CDR2 (germline): LGHNA, YSLEER. The CDR3 sequence is CASSQDTGLAGESSYEQYF. The CDR3 coding sequence is TGCGCCAGCAGCCAAGATACAGGACTAGCGGGGGAGAGCTCCTACGAGCAGTACTTC.

The chain couples TRBV7-9 to TRBJ1-1; D gene ambiguous. Germline CDR1 SEHNR, CDR2 FQNEAQ (reference sequence). There are 15 residues in the CDR3. V lost 0 bases, J lost 2 bases, and 10 bases lay in between. CDR3 DNA sequence: TGTGCCAGCAGCTTAGCGTTGGCGGGAAACACTGAAGCTTTCTTT. It specifies CASSLALAGNTEAFF.

This clonotype was counted a few times. The CDR3 protein is CSVDLLGNTGELFF. CDR3 sequence (DNA): TGCAGCGTTGACTTGCTAGGGAACACCGGGGAGCTGTTTTTT. The chain couples TRBV29-1 to TRBJ2-2, with D unresolved. CDR1 is SQVTM and CDR2 is ANQGSEA in the germline V gene. This CDR3 is 14 amino acids long. The V gene lost 3 bases and the J gene lost 1 base, with 9 bases spanning the gap.

This clonotype was detected only a few times. This rearrangement joins TRBV11-2 to TRBJ2-3; D is perhaps TRBD1 (5 bases). The CDR3 spans 12 residues. Per the germline V gene, CDR1 is SGHAT and CDR2 is FQNNGV. Trimming left V 5 bases short and J 9 bases short, with 12 bases between. As DNA, the CDR3 is TGTGCCAGCAGCCCCCCCAGGGTGACGCAGTATTTT. It encodes CASSPPRVTQYF.

This clonotype has more than one count but fewer than ten. V and J are TRBV20-1 and TRBJ2-1; D perhaps matches TRBD1 (6 bases). This CDR3 comprises 12 residues. V was pared by 6 bases and J by 4 bases, with 10 bases between. CDR1 is DFQATT and CDR2 is SNEGSKA in the germline V gene (reference sequence). The CDR3 nucleotides are TGCAGTGCCGAGGGGGTGTACAATGAGCAGTTCTTC. Translated: CSAEGVYNEQFF.

V and J are TRBV10-3 and TRBJ1-1; D not resolved. There are 13 residues in the CDR3. Germline CDR1 reads ENHRY; CDR2 reads SYGVKD. Trimming removed 10 bases from V and 3 bases from J, with 15 bases in between. The CDR3 region is CANGERADTEAFF. CDR3 in DNA: TGTGCCAATGGCGAGCGGGCGGACACTGAAGCTTTCTTT.

This clonotype was counted between two and nine times. This rearrangement joins TRBV27 to TRBJ2-1; 10 bases fit TRBD1. This CDR3 has 14 amino acids. Per germline, CDR1 MNHEY and CDR2 SMNVEV (reference sequence). Trimming removed 5 bases from V and 6 bases from J; junction bases left unmatched: 4. The CDR3 DNA sequence: TGTGCCAGCAGTACCCGGGACAGGGGCAATGAGCAGTTCTTC. It codes for CASSTRDRGNEQFF.

The genes are TRBV30 and TRBJ2-7; 10 bases agree with TRBD2. This CDR3 is built from 12 residues. Germline-derived CDR1 and CDR2 are GTSNPN and SVGIG (reference sequence). J gave up 5 bases and V 4 bases, and 2 bases lay outside the gene matches. Here the CDR3 DNA reads TGTGCCTGGAACCTAGCGGGGGACGAGCAGTACTTC. Protein sequence: CAWNLAGDEQYF.

In its sample, this clonotype was seen a few times. The chain has TRBV9 and TRBJ1-1; 7 bases are shared with TRBD1. The CDR3 runs to 15 residues. CDR1 SGDLS and CDR2 YYNGEE come from the germline V gene. Germline trimming cut 4 bases from V and 0 bases from J; bases unmatched to any gene: 6. The CDR3 DNA follows: TGTGCCAGCAGCCACATTACAGGGGTGAACACTGAAGCTTTCTTT. Translated, it gives CASSHITGVNTEAFF.

The chain is built from TRBV10-3 and TRBJ2-3; D is possibly TRBD2 (6 bases). Per the germline V gene, CDR1 is ENHRY and CDR2 is SYGVKD. The CDR3 is made up of 14 amino acids. V dropped 8 bases and J dropped 2 bases, with 14 bases sitting between them. The CDR3 nucleotides are TGTGCCATCCGTAGCGGAACGAACACAGATACGCAGTATTTT. It yields the protein CAIRSGTNTDTQYF.

The sample holds a few counts of this clonotype. The chain uses TRBV25-1 and TRBJ2-1, with 7 bases aligning to TRBD1. Germline-derived CDR1 and CDR2 are MGHDK and SYGVNS. V gave up 7 bases and J gave up 3 bases; unmatched junction bases: 18. The CDR3 extends over 18 amino acids. The CDR3 region has the DNA TGTGCCAGCACTGGCATCGGGGCCCGGACAGGCCGCTACAATGAGCAGTTCTTC. Translating gives CASTGIGARTGRYNEQFF.

This clonotype was detected a few times. This chain uses TRBV12-3 or TRBV12-4 with TRBJ2-5, with 14 positions matching TRBD2. This CDR3 comprises 16 residues. The ends lost 5 bases at V and 5 bases at J; junction bases unmatched: 7. The CDR3 DNA follows: TGTGCCAGCAGTACCGGACTAGCGGGGGGATGGGAGACCCAGTACTTC. It codes for CASSTGLAGGWETQYF.

This clonotype came up a few times. V usage is TRBV11-1 and J usage is TRBJ1-2, with 7 bases matching TRBD1. The CDR3 contains 21 residues. The trim removed 0 bases at V and 1 base at J, leaving 20 bases unmatched. Germline CDR1 is SGHAT and CDR2 is FQDESV (reference sequence). DNA for the CDR3: TGTGCCAGCAGCTTAGCGACCGGGACAGAGGACACTCTCTACCTTAACTATGGCTACACCTTC. Protein sequence: CASSLATGTEDTLYLNYGYTF.

The table lists this clonotype with a few counts. The genes are TRBV7-2 and TRBJ2-7; D is uncertain. This CDR3 region has 13 residues. V shed 6 bases and J shed 2 bases, with 11 bases lying between them. CDR1 is SGHTA, CDR2 FQGNSA, per germline. This chain's CDR3 is CASRSDVTYEQYF. The CDR3, as DNA: TGTGCCAGCAGGTCGGACGTTACCTACGAGCAGTACTTC.

This clonotype was observed a handful of times. This rearrangement joins TRBV25-1 to TRBJ2-2; D is perhaps TRBD2 (6 bases). Germline lookup yields CDR1 MGHDK and CDR2 SYGVNS. V was pared by 6 bases and J by 6 bases, with 14 bases between. This CDR3 comprises 14 residues. CDR3 sequence: CASRRPGRPGELFF. The DNA for the CDR3 is TGTGCCAGCAGGAGACCGGGGAGGCCCGGGGAGCTGTTTTTT.

J is TRBJ2-6 and V is TRBV24-1; D is uncertain. CDR3 size: 16 residues. The ends were cut back, 1 base at V and 1 base at J, with 7 bases in the middle. Germline CDR1 and CDR2: KGHDR and SFDVKD. CDR3 in DNA: TGTGCCACCAGTGATTTCGGTCCTTCTGGGGCCAACGTCCTGACTTTC. It translates to CATSDFGPSGANVLTF.